This TCR beta chain was sequenced during a study of T cells in Graves' hyperthyroidism and ophthalmopathy. Amplification targeted TCR beta CDR3 regions from RNA transcripts. An initial round of RT-PCR targeting the TCR CDR3 relied on the HTBI primer set. Using its own MiXCR run on the multiplex PCR reads, TCRdb lists one record per CDR3 protein. The sample lists about 300,000 distinct CDR3 sequences; roughly 18% were seen once. CDR1 and CDR2 (germline): DFQATT, SNEGSKA (reference sequence). The junction had 7 bases not matched to a gene; V was cut back by 4 bases and J by 2 bases. The CDR3 runs to 14 residues. As for this clonotype: Its antigen is undetermined.

Study findings and constraints: Ophthalmopathy, which appeared later, was predicted by the model a median around 6.9 months before onset.

Sequenced: blood. The genes are TRBV20-1 and TRBJ1-2; 7 bases map to TRBD1. The clonotype was recovered from a man in his fifties or sixties with Graves' ophthalmopathy. CDR3 nucleotide sequence: TGCAGTGCTATTCAGACAGGGTCGAACTATGGCTACACCTTC. It is translated as CSAIQTGSNYGYTF.